A single sample is the source of the 20 T cell receptor beta chains below, sequenced in a study of blood T cells in healthy people across ages. Primed by a sample-barcoded 5' primer and a J-beta primer mix, a second PCR proceeded for 7 to 11 cycles. MiXCR was run by TCRdb on the 5' RACE reads, yielding one entry per CDR3 protein. The repertoire consists of 1.5 million to 2 million distinct CDR3 sequences, with less than 50% occurring once and the leading ten covering more than 2%. The source material was blood. The receptors come from a woman aged 40 to 55 in good health.

A note on this clonotype: A much larger clone differs from this one at a single base, so this may be a read error. The chain joins TRBV6-2 or TRBV6-3 to TRBJ1-2, with 8 bases lining up with TRBD1. CDR3 length equals 16 residues. CDR1 is MNHEY, CDR2 SVGEGT, per germline. V lost 1 base, J lost 5 bases, and 9 bases stayed unmatched. The CDR3 sequence: CASSYLSVDRDYGYTF. Here the CDR3 DNA reads TGTGCCAGCAGTTACTTATCGGTGGACAGGGATTATGGCTACACCTTC.

CDR3 nucleotides: TGCGCCAGCAGCTTGTTAGGGTCCTACACAGATACGCAGTATTTT. Its protein product is CASSLLGSYTDTQYF. V and J are TRBV5-1 and TRBJ2-3, with D hard to call. The germline gives CDR1 SGHRS, CDR2 YFSETQ. This CDR3 region has 15 residues. With 1 base removed from V and 2 bases from J, the gap between germline ends came to 11 bases.

This clonotype occurred a few times. V usage is TRBV20-1 and J usage is TRBJ1-2; 7 nucleotides agree with TRBD1. The trim removed 1 base at V and 2 bases at J, leaving 7 bases unmatched. Germline-derived CDR1 and CDR2 are DFQATT and SNEGSKA (reference sequence). The CDR3 sequence is 15 residues long. CDR3 DNA: TGCAGTGCTAGAGGGCTATACAGGGGCAACTATGGCTACACCTTC. Protein product: CSARGLYRGNYGYTF.

The chain is built from TRBV27 and TRBJ1-1, with TRBD1 identical over 11 bases. The V segment lost 5 bases and the J segment 3 bases; nucleotides outside the gene matches: 5. CDR1 MNHEY and CDR2 SMNVEV come from the germline V gene (reference sequence). The CDR3 is 15 residues long. CDR3 in amino acids: CASSLWTGGDTEAFF. In DNA form, the CDR3 reads TGTGCCAGCAGTCTATGGACAGGGGGCGACACTGAAGCTTTCTTT.

This chain connects TRBV7-8 to TRBJ2-7; TRBD1 matches 7 bases. Trimming removed 0 bases from V and 6 bases from J; junction bases left unmatched: 8. This CDR3 is 15 amino acids long. The germline CDR1 and CDR2 sequences are SGHVS and FQNEAQ. CDR3: CASSLAAKGAGEQYF. For the CDR3, the DNA is TGTGCCAGCAGCTTAGCGGCAAAGGGGGCAGGCGAGCAGTACTTC.

The rearrangement uses TRBV20-1 and TRBJ1-2, with 7 nucleotides matching TRBD1. The CDR3 length is 15 residues. V gave up 3 bases and J gave up 2 bases; unmatched junction bases: 9. Germline V gene lookup returns CDR1 DFQATT and CDR2 SNEGSKA (reference sequence). CDR3 in amino acids: CSASLTGSFNYGYTF. The DNA of the CDR3 is TGCAGTGCTAGCCTGACAGGGAGCTTCAACTATGGCTACACCTTC.

J is TRBJ1-2 and V is TRBV7-6, with 7 bases identical to TRBD1. This CDR3 is 14 amino acids long. Germline V lookup: CDR1 SGHVS, CDR2 FNYEAQ. V trimming: 1 base; J trimming: 7 bases; junction bases outside the gene matches: 6. The CDR3 DNA is TGTGCCAGCAGCTTAGAGATCACAGGGGCTGGCTACACCTTC. Residues: CASSLEITGAGYTF.

The rearrangement links TRBV12-3 or TRBV12-4 to TRBJ2-7, with 9 bases fitting TRBD2. The CDR3 sequence is 14 residues long. Losses at the gene ends were 2 bases for V and 6 bases for J; bases not matched to a gene: 5. The CDR3 sequence: CASSLLAGSPEQYF. CDR3 sequence (DNA): TGTGCCAGCAGTTTACTAGCGGGGTCTCCCGAGCAGTACTTC.

V gene TRBV5-1 combines with J gene TRBJ2-5; a weak D match, TRBD2 (6 bases). The CDR3 has 16 amino acids. Germline CDR1 is SGHRS and CDR2 is YFSETQ. V was trimmed by 4 bases and J by 2 bases, leaving 18 bases between them. CDR3 DNA: TGCGCCAGCAGCCTAATGTGGCGGGGATCGCAAGAGACCCAGTACTTC. Residues: CASSLMWRGSQETQYF.

The J gene is TRBJ2-5, the V gene TRBV15, with TRBD2 identical over 8 bases. This CDR3 has 14 amino acids. CDR1 is LNHNV and CDR2 is YYDKDF in the germline V gene (reference sequence). The junction had 5 bases not matched to a gene; V was cut back by 4 bases and J by 4 bases. CDR3 bases: TGTGCCACCAGCACAAGGACTAGCTCAGAGACCCAGTACTTC. Amino acid sequence: CATSTRTSSETQYF.

CDR3 nucleotide sequence: TGTGCCAGCTCTGCAGGGAAACCATGGAATCCGGGGGGAGAGACCCAGTACTTC. Protein product: CASSAGKPWNPGGETQYF. The chain employs TRBV27 and TRBJ2-5; 7 bases agree with TRBD2. V shed 8 bases, J shed 4 bases, and the junction held 22 bases outside the gene matches. The CDR3 spans 18 residues. Germline V gives CDR1 MNHEY, CDR2 SMNVEV (reference sequence).

On this clonotype itself: The junction and the germline gene differ at one end; a read error may be behind it. The chain joins TRBV27 to TRBJ2-7, with 10 bases lining up with TRBD2. Judging by the DNA end, TRBJ2-5 fits better; the J call may be wrong. The CDR3 totals 19 residues. The germline V gene encodes CDR1 MNHEY and CDR2 SMNVEV (reference sequence). The CDR3 loop reads CAGSSRSQAGGLVGETQYF. The CDR3, as DNA: TGTGCCGGCAGCTCGCGATCACAAGCGGGGGGGTTGGTTGGAGAGACCCAGTACTTC.

The CDR3 DNA reads as TGTGCCACCAGCACCGGAACAGGGGTTGGCTACACCTTC. Translation: CATSTGTGVGYTF. The rearrangement links TRBV15 to TRBJ1-2; TRBD1 aligns across 7 bases. The germline V gene has CDR1 LNHNV and CDR2 YYDKDF (reference sequence). The V and J ends lost 4 bases and 7 bases, in that order; junction bases with no gene match: 6. CDR3 length: 13 residues.

V gene TRBV3-1 combines with J gene TRBJ2-7, with a possible D match to TRBD1 (5 bases). CDR1 LGHDT and CDR2 YNNKEL come from the germline V gene (reference sequence). CDR3 size: 14 residues. Trimming removed 5 bases from V and 1 base from J, with 12 bases in between. CDR3 amino acids: CASSFTRQSYEQYF. Here the CDR3 DNA reads TGTGCCAGCAGCTTTACTCGACAGTCCTACGAGCAGTACTTC.

The V call is TRBV7-2, the J call TRBJ2-3; 7 nucleotides agree with TRBD2. V lost 5 bases and J lost 6; bases outside the gene matches: 8. The CDR3 runs 14 residues. Germline V gene sequence: CDR1 SGHTA, CDR2 FQGNSA. This chain's CDR3 is CASSINGGVDTQYF. The CDR3 DNA reads TGTGCCAGCAGCATAAATGGGGGGGTGGATACGCAGTATTTT.

This rearrangement joins TRBV5-1 to TRBJ2-5; 12 bases fit TRBD2. Germline trimming cut 0 bases from V and 4 bases from J; bases unmatched to any gene: 7. Looked up from germline, CDR1 is SGHRS and CDR2 is YFSETQ. The CDR3 loop spans 17 amino acids. The CDR3 reads CASSLGTSGIPGETQYF. The CDR3 DNA sequence: TGCGCCAGCAGCTTGGGGACTAGCGGGATACCCGGAGAGACCCAGTACTTC.

The chain carries TRBV11-2 and TRBJ2-7; 8 bases line up with TRBD1. Per the germline V gene, CDR1 is SGHAT and CDR2 is FQNNGV. Trimming took 7 bases from V and 7 from J; bases not matched to a gene: 9. The CDR3 runs 13 residues. The CDR3 sequence is CASTRTGIGEQYF. Here the CDR3 DNA reads TGTGCCAGCACCAGGACAGGGATTGGTGAGCAGTACTTC. The full variable domain, rest sourced from reference TRBV11-2 and TRBJ2-7, is EAGVAQSPRYKIIEKRQSVAFWCNPISGHATLYWYQQILGQGPKLLIQFQNNGVVDDSQLPKDRFSAERLKGVDSTLKIQPAKLEDSAVYLCASTRTGIGEQYFGPGTRLTVT.

The genes are TRBV6-2 or TRBV6-3 and TRBJ2-4; 12 bases map to TRBD2. The better agreement between TRBJ2-7 and the DNA end casts doubt on the J call. The CDR3 has 17 residues. CDR1 MNHEY and CDR2 SVGEGT come from the germline V gene. In nucleotides, the CDR3 is TGTGCCAGCAGTTACCGACTAGCGGGGGTTCGTTCCTACGAGCAGTACTTC. This gives the protein CASSYRLAGVRSYEQYF.

The chain combines TRBV6-6 with TRBJ1-1, with no clear D. The V gene lost 2 bases and the J gene lost 4 bases, with 17 bases spanning the gap. CDR1 is MNHNY and CDR2 is SVGAGI in the germline V gene (reference sequence). The CDR3 spans 16 residues. The CDR3 nucleotides read TGTGCCAGCAGTTACAGCGATGCGGGAGGGCGCACTGAAGCTTTCTTT. It is translated as CASSYSDAGGRTEAFF.

In its sample, this clonotype was seen a few times. The rearrangement links TRBV6-6 to TRBJ2-5; the match to TRBD2 covers 8 bases. The CDR3 has 14 amino acids. Unmatched junction bases numbered 6, after V lost 2 bases and J lost 7 bases. The germline CDR1 and CDR2 sequences are MNHNY and SVGAGI (reference sequence). The CDR3 DNA is TGTGCCAGCAGTTACCTTAGCGGGGAAGGGACCCAGTACTTC. Translated: CASSYLSGEGTQYF.